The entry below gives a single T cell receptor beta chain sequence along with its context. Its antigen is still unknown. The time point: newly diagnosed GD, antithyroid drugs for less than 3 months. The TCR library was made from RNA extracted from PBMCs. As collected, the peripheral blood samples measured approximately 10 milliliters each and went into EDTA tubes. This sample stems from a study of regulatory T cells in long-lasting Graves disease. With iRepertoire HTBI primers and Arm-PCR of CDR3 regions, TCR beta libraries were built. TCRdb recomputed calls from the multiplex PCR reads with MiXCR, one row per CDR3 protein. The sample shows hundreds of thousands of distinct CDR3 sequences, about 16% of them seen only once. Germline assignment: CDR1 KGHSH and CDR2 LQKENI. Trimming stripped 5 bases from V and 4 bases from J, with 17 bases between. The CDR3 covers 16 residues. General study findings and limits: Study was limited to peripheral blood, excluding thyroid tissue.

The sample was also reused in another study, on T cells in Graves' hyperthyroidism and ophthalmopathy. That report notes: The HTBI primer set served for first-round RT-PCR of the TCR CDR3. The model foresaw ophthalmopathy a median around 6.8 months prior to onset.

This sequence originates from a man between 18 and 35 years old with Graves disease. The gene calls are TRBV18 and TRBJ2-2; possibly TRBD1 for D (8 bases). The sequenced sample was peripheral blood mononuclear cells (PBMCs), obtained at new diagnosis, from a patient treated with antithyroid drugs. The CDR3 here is CASSVGQGGSTGELFF. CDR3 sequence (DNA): TGTGCCAGCTCAGTCGGACAGGGAGGGAGCACCGGGGAGCTGTTTTTT.